The 14 T cell receptor beta chains presented below share a single source sample, sequenced in a study of blood T cell repertoires in COVID-19. Libraries were prepared by immunoSEQ multiplex PCR; TCRdb keeps only in-frame clonotypes and omits some of them. The sample includes about 45,000 clones, over 60% of them seen just once. The material sequenced was peripheral blood. These receptors were collected from a woman in her 70s with acute or convalescent COVID-19.

J is TRBJ2-7 and V is TRBV7-2; 10 bases match TRBD2. The CDR3 loop spans 17 amino acids. J was trimmed by 3 bases and V by 8 bases; bases with no gene match: 16. Per the germline V gene, CDR1 is SGHTA and CDR2 is FQGNSA. CDR3 amino acids: CASHPGIGTSVGYEQYF. The CDR3 DNA follows: TGTGCCAGCCATCCGGGGATCGGGACTAGCGTAGGCTACGAGCAGTACTTC.

The chain employs TRBV5-1 and TRBJ2-7; 7 positions match TRBD2. The length of the CDR3 is 13 residues. Germline assignment: CDR1 SGHRS and CDR2 YFSETQ. The V gene end was trimmed by 5 bases and the J gene end by 4 bases; junction bases not matched to a gene: 6. As DNA, the CDR3 is TGCGCCAGCAGGAGGGAGGGAGTTTACGAGCAGTACTTC. It specifies CASRREGVYEQYF.

The chain couples TRBV6-5 to TRBJ1-1; TRBD1 might be the D (6 bases). Trimming took 6 bases from V and 9 from J, leaving 20 bases between them. From germline, CDR1 is MNHEY and CDR2 SVGAGI. The CDR3 has 14 amino acids. The CDR3 protein is CASSRLRSRGQAFF. The CDR3 nucleotides are TGTGCCAGCAGCCGCCTCCGGTCCAGGGGCCAAGCTTTCTTT.

This clone was seen a few times. V gene TRBV24-1 combines with J gene TRBJ2-3, with a weak D call TRBD2 (6 bases). The CDR3 runs to 15 residues. V shed 5 bases and J shed 1 base, with 12 bases lying between them. In germline, CDR1 is KGHDR, CDR2 SFDVKD. Here the CDR3 DNA reads TGTGCCACCAGTGTTATCACGGGAGGCACAGATACGCAGTATTTT. This gives the protein CATSVITGGTDTQYF.

V usage is TRBV7-2 and J usage is TRBJ1-2; D is possibly TRBD1 (5 bases). Trimming pared 1 base from V and 7 bases from J, leaving 19 bases between. CDR3 length: 16 residues. Germline CDR1 is SGHTA and CDR2 is FQGNSA. CDR3 protein: CASSLEVGRATSGYTF. The CDR3 DNA reads as TGTGCCAGCAGCTTAGAGGTGGGCAGGGCCACGAGTGGCTACACCTTC.

This chain connects TRBV28 to TRBJ1-3; D might be TRBD1 (6 bases). Germline CDR1 reads MDHEN; CDR2 reads SYDVKM. V was clipped by 3 bases and J by 3 bases, with 9 bases between them. CDR3 length: 14 amino acids. As DNA, the CDR3 is TGTGCCAGCAGTTTTGTCAGGGGTGGAAACACCATATATTTT. Residues: CASSFVRGGNTIYF.

The gene calls are TRBV9 and TRBJ2-1; 10 bases line up with TRBD2. Germline V gene data show CDR1 as SGDLS and CDR2 as YYNGEE. J was trimmed by 9 bases and V by 4 bases; bases with no gene match: 13. CDR3 length: 16 amino acids. CDR3 nucleotide sequence: TGTGCCAGCAGCATTACCTTAGCGGGGGGAGGCGCTGAGCAGTTCTTC. Its translation: CASSITLAGGGAEQFF.

The gene calls are TRBV4-2 and TRBJ2-3; 10 bases map to TRBD2. J was trimmed by 1 base and V by 2 bases; bases with no gene match: 0. The CDR3 extends over 15 amino acids. Germline V gene sequence: CDR1 LGHNA, CDR2 YNFKEQ. The CDR3 reads CASSQLAGGTDTQYF. The CDR3 nucleotides are TGTGCCAGCAGCCAACTAGCGGGGGGCACAGATACGCAGTATTTT.

The rearrangement uses TRBV11-1 and TRBJ2-5; the D gene is possibly TRBD2 (6 bases). There are 12 residues in the CDR3. Trimming took off 4 bases at V and 4 bases at J, with 7 bases between the two ends. Per germline, CDR1 SGHAT and CDR2 FQDESV (reference sequence). CDR3 sequence (DNA): TGTGCCAGCAGCTGGCGGGGAGAGACCCAGTACTTC. This encodes CASSWRGETQYF.

This clone has a single count. This chain joins TRBV28 and TRBJ2-2, with D maybe TRBD1 (6 bases). In germline, CDR1 is MDHEN, CDR2 SYDVKM. The germline V and J ends were trimmed by 6 bases and 7 bases, with 15 bases remaining between them. This CDR3 contains 14 residues. CDR3 DNA: TGTGCCAGCAGGTCTACAGGGCGAGGCGGGGAGCTGTTTTTT. Amino acid sequence: CASRSTGRGGELFF. Full variable domain (remainder filled in from reference TRBV28 and TRBJ2-2): DVKVTQSSRYLVKRTGEKVFLECVQDMDHENMFWYRQDPGLGLRLIYFSYDVKMKEKGDIPEGYSVSREKKERFSLILESASTNQTSMYLCASRSTGRGGELFFGEGSRLTVL.

The chain recombines TRBV6-5 with TRBJ1-2; D is perhaps TRBD1 (5 bases). Germline CDR1 is MNHEY and CDR2 is SVGAGI. Trimming removed 7 bases at V and 6 bases at J, with 9 bases between. The CDR3 is 11 amino acids. Here the CDR3 reads CASNQGHGYTF. The CDR3 nucleotides are TGTGCCAGCAACCAGGGCCATGGCTACACCTTC.

This clone was found once. The gene calls are TRBV4-3 and TRBJ1-2, with 8 bases matching TRBD1. CDR1 and CDR2 from the germline V gene are LGHNA and YSLEER. V shed 6 bases, J shed 6 bases, and the junction held 15 bases outside the gene matches. This CDR3 is built from 16 residues. CDR3 DNA sequence: TGCGCCAGCAGGGGGACTCGGACAGGGTCGGTCCATGGCTACACCTTC. This codes for CASRGTRTGSVHGYTF.

Many counts were recorded for this clone. The chain has TRBV7-8 and TRBJ1-1; maybe TRBD1 (6 bases). Germline V CDR1 and CDR2: SGHVS, FQNEAQ. The CDR3 has 13 residues. Trimming stripped 6 bases from V and 3 bases from J, with 11 bases between. The CDR3 DNA reads TGTGCCAGCAGGAGGGGGGGCGACACTGAAGCTTTCTTT. Protein sequence: CASRRGGDTEAFF.

The chain carries TRBV5-1 and TRBJ2-5; unclear D gene. The CDR3 spans 11 residues. V was trimmed by 7 bases and J by 1 base, leaving 5 bases between them. The germline gives CDR1 SGHRS, CDR2 YFSETQ. The CDR3 sequence is CASQFQETQYF. The DNA of the CDR3 is TGCGCCAGCCAATTCCAAGAGACCCAGTACTTC.